Listed below are T cell receptor beta chains from one sample, sequenced in a study of early T cells in non-severe SARS-CoV-2 infection. TCRdb called the 5' RACE reads again in MiXCR, with one record for every CDR3 protein. Seen here are about 64,000 distinct CDR3 sequences, about 11% observed once, and the top ten hold 2.5% to 3.5%. The sequencing here drew on whole blood, taken at baseline. Every receptor here comes from an adult who was a healthcare worker with PCR-confirmed SARS-CoV-2 infection or an uninfected control (not recorded which). Each CDR3 is given with its conserved first and last residue. The order of the fields is CDR3 protein, CDR3 DNA, V gene, clone size, D gene, CDR3 length, J gene. A D gene is named only where the DNA matches it firmly. The listing skips clone size in some rows; elsewhere it reads once, few, many or a size class.

CDR3aa: CASSEGVASPDTQYF
CDR3nt: TGTGCCAGCAGTGAAGGCGTGGCTAGCCCGGATACGCAGTATTTT
v_gene: TRBV6-1
abundance: few
d_gene: NA
len: 15
j_gene: TRBJ2-3

CDR3aa: CASSPGGLAGGLGTDTQYF
CDR3nt: TGTGCCAGCAGCCCGGGCGGACTAGCGGGGGGACTCGGCACAGATACGCAGTATTTT
v_gene: TRBV7-8
abundance: few
d_gene: TRBD2
len: 19
j_gene: TRBJ2-3

CDR3aa: CASSHGFKDEQYF
CDR3nt: TGTGCCAGCAGCCACGGGTTTAAGGACGAGCAGTACTTC
v_gene: TRBV3-1
abundance: few
d_gene: NA
len: 13
j_gene: TRBJ2-7

CDR3aa: CASQRVNTGELFF
CDR3nt: TGCGCCAGCCAGCGGGTGAACACCGGGGAGCTGTTTTTT
v_gene: TRBV5-1
abundance: NA
d_gene: NA
len: 13
j_gene: TRBJ2-2

CDR3aa: CASSLTSGGSYNEQFF
CDR3nt: TGCGCCAGCAGCTTGACTAGCGGGGGCTCCTACAATGAGCAGTTCTTC
v_gene: TRBV5-1
abundance: few
d_gene: TRBD2
len: 16
j_gene: TRBJ2-1

CDR3aa: CAWNGGQGNMNTEAFF
CDR3nt: TGTGCCTGGAACGGGGGACAGGGAAACATGAACACTGAAGCTTTCTTT
v_gene: TRBV30
abundance: many
d_gene: TRBD1
len: 16
j_gene: TRBJ1-1

CDR3aa: CATATGPTYEQYF
CDR3nt: TGCGCCACCGCAACGGGACCCACCTACGAGCAGTACTTC
v_gene: TRBV10-2
abundance: many
d_gene: NA
len: 13
j_gene: TRBJ2-7

CDR3aa: CASSLGQGYEQFF
CDR3nt: TGTGCCAGCAGCTTGGGGCAGGGCTATGAGCAGTTCTTC
v_gene: TRBV5-5
abundance: NA
d_gene: NA
len: 13
j_gene: TRBJ2-1

CDR3aa: CSARSPSNQPQHF
CDR3nt: TGCAGTGCTAGGTCACCTAGCAATCAGCCCCAGCATTTT
v_gene: TRBV20-1
abundance: NA
d_gene: NA
len: 13
j_gene: TRBJ1-5

CDR3aa: CATSRDGTDTQYF
CDR3nt: TGTGCCACCAGTAGGGACGGCACAGATACGCAGTATTTT
v_gene: TRBV24-1
abundance: many
d_gene: NA
len: 13
j_gene: TRBJ2-3

CDR3aa: CASSSYRGRLGYTF
CDR3nt: TGTGCCAGCAGTAGCTACAGGGGGCGGTTAGGCTACACCTTC
v_gene: TRBV12-3/TRBV12-4
abundance: NA
d_gene: TRBD1
len: 14
j_gene: TRBJ1-2

CDR3aa: CASSLAGLLSYNEQFF
CDR3nt: TGTGCCAGCAGCTTAGCCGGACTGCTCTCCTACAATGAGCAGTTCTTC
v_gene: TRBV7-9
abundance: NA
d_gene: NA
len: 16
j_gene: TRBJ2-1

CDR3aa: CASSKARANGYTF
CDR3nt: TGTGCCAGCAGCAAAGCTCGAGCGAATGGCTACACCTTC
v_gene: TRBV21-1
abundance: NA
d_gene: NA
len: 13
j_gene: TRBJ1-2

CDR3aa: CASSATTGTGFEKLFF
CDR3nt: TGTGCCAGCAGTGCCACCACCGGGACAGGGTTTGAAAAACTGTTTTTT
v_gene: TRBV6-1
abundance: NA
d_gene: TRBD1
len: 16
j_gene: TRBJ1-4

CDR3aa: CASASGQGGYEQYF
CDR3nt: TGTGCCAGCGCCTCAGGACAGGGTGGGTACGAGCAGTACTTC
v_gene: TRBV6-5
abundance: NA
d_gene: TRBD1
len: 14
j_gene: TRBJ2-7

CDR3aa: CASSPGTSFRPQHF
CDR3nt: TGTGCCAGCAGCCCCGGGACCTCATTCAGGCCCCAGCATTTT
v_gene: TRBV6-2/TRBV6-3
abundance: NA
d_gene: NA
len: 14
j_gene: TRBJ1-5